This TCR beta chain emerged from a study of blood T cell repertoires in COVID-19. Under the authors' procedure: Estimation of nucleated cell counts was performed using reference gene primer amplification. Assay used: immunoSEQ multiplex PCR; TCRdb lists only in-frame clones, some missing. Clone size and the V and J calls come from that table; the DNA yielded D and trimming. The sample includes some 120,000 clones, 87% of them seen just once. Germline V lookup: CDR1 MGHRA, CDR2 YSYEKL. The CDR3 totals 14 residues. With V trimmed by 1 base and J by 3 bases, 2 bases remained unmatched. The count of this clone is one.

Specimen: peripheral blood. The chain recombines TRBV4-1 with TRBJ1-1; 7 bases are shared with TRBD1. The source of this sequence is a woman in her fifties or sixties with acute or convalescent COVID-19. The CDR3 protein is CASSQGGGDTEAFF. The CDR3 coding sequence is TGCGCCAGCAGCCAAGGAGGGGGCGACACTGAAGCTTTCTTT.